The clone carrying this TCR beta chain was seen a handful of times. A much larger clone is a single base away; this may be a read error. CDR1 SQVTM and CDR2 ANQGSEA come from the germline V gene. The CDR3 loop spans 12 amino acids. As originally analysed: Between-group CDR3 differences, defined by clinicopathological status, yielded a distant-metastasis classifier for papillary thyroid cancer. TCRdb re-called clones from the PCR reads using MiXCR. None of the V and J calls come from the authors' own analysis; TCRdb made them. The repertoire holds 50,000 to 65,000 clones, with about 15% as singletons. This entry comes from a study of metastatic and nonmetastatic thyroid tumors. Patients had received no treatment of any kind before thyroid surgery.

Sequenced input: blood. The rearrangement links TRBV29-1 to TRBJ2-3; D is ambiguous. The sequence was obtained from a female donor with papillary thyroid cancer or a benign thyroid nodule (not recorded which). Some clones in this sample may be carry-over from other donors' samples. The chain's CDR3 is CGVQIVTDTQYF. The CDR3 DNA is TGCGGCGTTCAGATAGTCACAGATACGCAGTATTTT.